These 3 T cell receptor beta chains came from one sample sequenced in a study of T cells in Graves' hyperthyroidism and ophthalmopathy. Regions amplified from RNA transcripts were the TCR beta CDR3 regions. The primer set for the first-round RT-PCR of the TCR CDR3 was HTBI. TCRdb called the multiplex PCR reads again in MiXCR, with one record for every CDR3 protein. The sample has hundreds of thousands of distinct CDR3 sequences, just under 20% seen once. Sequencing input: blood. These receptors all stem from a man aged 35 to 55 with Graves' ophthalmopathy.

The gene calls are TRBV6-1 and TRBJ1-6; 9 bases are a match to TRBD1. J gave up 10 bases and V 6 bases, and 10 bases lay outside the gene matches. Germline values: CDR1 MNHNS, CDR2 SASEGT. The CDR3 contains 15 residues. The CDR3: CASRQGAFWESPLHF. The CDR3 bases are TGTGCCAGCAGACAGGGGGCCTTTTGGGAATCACCCCTCCACTTT.

This clonotype appeared many times. The chain is built from TRBV18 and TRBJ1-4; no definite D call. Trimming shortened V by 0 bases and J by 8 bases, and 13 bases separated the two germline ends. In germline, CDR1 is KGHSH, CDR2 LQKENI. The CDR3 covers 15 residues. DNA of the CDR3: TGTGCCAGCTCACCACCAAGCATCTCGGGGGAAAAACTGTTTTTT. Translating it yields CASSPPSISGEKLFF.

This clonotype was seen many times. The chain is built from TRBV2 and TRBJ2-1; TRBD1 aligns across 8 bases. V lost 3 bases to trimming and J lost 7 bases; unmatched junction nucleotides: 8. The germline V gene encodes CDR1 SNHLY and CDR2 FYNNEI. This CDR3 comprises 15 residues. In DNA form, the CDR3 reads TGTGCCAGCAGTGATGCTACAGGGGGTAGGAATGAGCAGTTCTTC. The encoded protein is CASSDATGGRNEQFF.